The 17 T cell receptor beta chains below come from one sample, sequenced in a study of blood T cell repertoires in COVID-19. Produced via immunoSEQ multiplex PCR; TCRdb's table is partial and in-frame only. The data show some 200,000 clones, with roughly four fifths seen just once and around 6.3% held by the top ten. The sample was peripheral blood. The receptor source for this set is a woman aged 40-49 years with acute or convalescent COVID-19.

This chain connects TRBV19 to TRBJ2-7, with TRBD2 matching 8 bases. This CDR3 is 14 amino acids long. The germline CDR1 and CDR2 sequences are LNHDA and SQIVND (reference sequence). The V gene end was trimmed by 2 bases and the J gene end by 1 base; junction bases not matched to a gene: 1. The CDR3 spells CASSITSGSYEQYF. The CDR3 DNA reads TGTGCCAGTAGTATAACTAGCGGTTCCTACGAGCAGTACTTC.

The V and J genes are TRBV9 and TRBJ1-1; D not resolved. The CDR3 sequence is 13 residues long. Germline CDR1 SGDLS, CDR2 YYNGEE. V lost 0 bases to trimming and J lost 10 bases, with 13 bases between them. CDR3 amino acids: CASSVAQEGSAFF. The CDR3 coding sequence is TGTGCCAGCAGCGTAGCTCAGGAGGGTTCAGCTTTCTTT.

The chain uses TRBV7-9 and TRBJ2-1, with D maybe TRBD2 (6 bases). Trimming left V 7 bases short and J 4 bases short, with 14 bases between. Germline V gene data show CDR1 as SEHNR and CDR2 as FQNEAQ (reference sequence). The CDR3 spans 14 residues. In DNA form, the CDR3 reads TGTGCCAGCACCTGGGGGGACTTTTACAATGAGCAGTTCTTC. Residues: CASTWGDFYNEQFF.

The chain recombines TRBV19 with TRBJ2-7; TRBD2 aligns across 10 bases. The CDR3 is 19 amino acids. With V trimmed by 5 bases and J by 6 bases, 22 bases remained unmatched. The germline V gene encodes CDR1 LNHDA and CDR2 SQIVND (reference sequence). Here the CDR3 DNA reads TGTGCCAGTAGTCCCTCAAAGGCTAGCGGGAGTTACAGGCGGGGCGAGCAGTACTTC. It is translated as CASSPSKASGSYRRGEQYF. Full variable domain (outside the CDR3, taken from reference TRBV19 and TRBJ2-7): DGGITQSPKYLFRKEGQNVTLSCEQNLNHDAMYWYRQDPGQGLRLIYYSQIVNDFQKGDIAEGYSVSREKKESFPLTVTSAQKNPTAFYLCASSPSKASGSYRRGEQYFGPGTRLTVT.

The rearrangement joins TRBV28 to TRBJ2-3; no clear D. The germline V and J ends were trimmed by 4 bases and 0 bases, with 11 bases remaining between them. CDR1 and CDR2 from the germline V gene are MDHEN and SYDVKM. The CDR3 spans 15 residues. CDR3 bases: TGTGCCAGCAGTTACACACATCCTAGCACAGATACGCAGTATTTT. It translates to CASSYTHPSTDTQYF.

This chain links TRBV7-3 with TRBJ1-2, with 7 bases identical to TRBD1. The CDR3 totals 13 residues. The V gene's germline CDR1 is SGHTA and CDR2 FQGTGA. J lost 5 bases, V lost 6 bases, and 6 bases had no gene match. This CDR3 reads CASSRDRDYGYTF. CDR3 sequence (DNA): TGTGCCAGCAGTCGAGACAGGGATTATGGCTACACCTTC.

The chain uses TRBV2 and TRBJ1-2, with D tentatively TRBD1 (6 bases). Germline-derived CDR1 and CDR2 are SNHLY and FYNNEI. V lost 10 bases, J lost 8 bases, and 17 bases lay in between. The CDR3 covers 12 residues. This CDR3 reads CATHKGGAGYTF. The CDR3 nucleotides are TGTGCCACTCATAAGGGGGGGGCCGGCTACACCTTC.

The V call is TRBV28, the J call TRBJ2-5; no definite D call. Germline V gene lookup returns CDR1 MDHEN and CDR2 SYDVKM. Trimming shortened V by 3 bases and J by 4 bases, and 12 bases separated the two germline ends. The CDR3 extends over 14 amino acids. The chain's CDR3 is CASSFPQLVETQYF. As DNA, the CDR3 is TGTGCCAGCAGTTTCCCCCAACTGGTAGAGACCCAGTACTTC.

The chain carries TRBV30 and TRBJ2-7, with D unclear. V was cut by 1 base and J by 2 bases, with 9 bases left in between. From germline, CDR1 is GTSNPN and CDR2 SVGIG (reference sequence). The CDR3 contains 13 residues. CDR3 sequence reads: CAWSDGFPYEQYF. For the CDR3, the DNA is TGTGCCTGGAGTGACGGGTTTCCCTACGAGCAGTACTTC.

This chain joins TRBV2 and TRBJ1-4; a weak D match, TRBD1 (5 bases). The germline gives CDR1 SNHLY, CDR2 FYNNEI. The CDR3 runs to 16 residues. V was clipped by 5 bases and J by 0 bases, with 13 bases between them. This chain's CDR3 is CASSPTGYATNEKLFF. CDR3 nucleotides: TGTGCCAGCAGTCCCACAGGTTATGCAACTAATGAAAAACTGTTTTTT.

The gene calls are TRBV3-1 (or the pseudogene TRBV3-2) and TRBJ2-2; 7 positions match TRBD1. The CDR3 loop spans 15 amino acids. The trim removed 1 base at V and 5 bases at J, leaving 4 bases unmatched. Germline V gene lookup returns CDR1 LGHDT and CDR2 YNNKEL (reference sequence). Written as DNA, the CDR3 is TGTGCCAGCAGCCAAGTTTACAGGGGTACCGGGGAGCTGTTTTTT. Protein sequence: CASSQVYRGTGELFF.

This clone was found once. The rearrangement links TRBV5-1 to TRBJ2-5, with TRBD1 as a possible D gene (6 bases). V dropped 0 bases and J dropped 2 bases, with 8 bases sitting between them. The length of the CDR3 is 14 residues. Germline CDR1 is SGHRS and CDR2 is YFSETQ. The CDR3 region is CASSLAGTQETQYF. Written as DNA, the CDR3 is TGCGCCAGCAGCTTGGCCGGGACACAAGAGACCCAGTACTTC.

The chain links TRBV28 to TRBJ1-2, with D unclear. The CDR3 spans 14 residues. Trimming shortened V by 5 bases and J by 5 bases, and 15 bases separated the two germline ends. Germline-derived CDR1 and CDR2 are MDHEN and SYDVKM. CDR3: CASSVRNGLYGYTF. CDR3 nucleotides: TGTGCCAGCAGTGTCAGGAACGGACTTTATGGCTACACCTTC.

The rearrangement links TRBV7-9 to TRBJ1-6; 10 bases match TRBD1. Per germline, CDR1 SEHNR and CDR2 FQNEAQ (reference sequence). The CDR3 totals 14 residues. V shed 4 bases and J 11 bases; nucleotides not matched to a gene: 5. The CDR3 is CASSYMGQGTPLHF. The CDR3 coding sequence is TGTGCCAGCAGCTACATGGGACAGGGGACACCCCTCCACTTT.

The chain links TRBV28 to TRBJ2-1; 16 bases match TRBD2. Germline V lookup: CDR1 MDHEN, CDR2 SYDVKM. V was pared by 4 bases and J by 5 bases, with 8 bases of the junction left unmatched. This CDR3 has 18 residues. The CDR3: CASSSPGLAGGVHNEQFF. In nucleotides, the CDR3 is TGTGCCAGCAGTTCACCGGGACTAGCGGGAGGGGTTCACAATGAGCAGTTCTTC. The variable domain in full, completed from reference TRBV28 and TRBJ2-1, reads DVKVTQSSRYLVKRTGEKVFLECVQDMDHENMFWYRQDPGLGLRLIYFSYDVKMKEKGDIPEGYSVSREKKERFSLILESASTNQTSMYLCASSSPGLAGGVHNEQFFGPGTRLTVL.

V and J are TRBV11-2 and TRBJ2-3; TRBD1 might be the D (6 bases). Germline CDR1 and CDR2: SGHAT and FQNNGV. With 2 bases removed from V and 0 bases from J, the gap between germline ends came to 12 bases. The CDR3 covers 16 residues. CDR3 DNA sequence: TGTGCCAGCAGCTTAAGGGGGTGGGGGAGCACAGATACGCAGTATTTT. Protein sequence: CASSLRGWGSTDTQYF.

The chain joins TRBV6-2 or TRBV6-3 to TRBJ2-3; D perhaps matches TRBD2 (7 bases). The germline V and J ends were trimmed by 2 bases and 2 bases, with 14 bases remaining between them. The CDR3 consists of 16 residues. Germline V gene data show CDR1 as MNHEY and CDR2 as SVGEGT. The CDR3 DNA reads TGTGCCAGCAGTTACGGCGGGGGCTCCCCCACAGATACGCAGTATTTT. This codes for CASSYGGGSPTDTQYF.